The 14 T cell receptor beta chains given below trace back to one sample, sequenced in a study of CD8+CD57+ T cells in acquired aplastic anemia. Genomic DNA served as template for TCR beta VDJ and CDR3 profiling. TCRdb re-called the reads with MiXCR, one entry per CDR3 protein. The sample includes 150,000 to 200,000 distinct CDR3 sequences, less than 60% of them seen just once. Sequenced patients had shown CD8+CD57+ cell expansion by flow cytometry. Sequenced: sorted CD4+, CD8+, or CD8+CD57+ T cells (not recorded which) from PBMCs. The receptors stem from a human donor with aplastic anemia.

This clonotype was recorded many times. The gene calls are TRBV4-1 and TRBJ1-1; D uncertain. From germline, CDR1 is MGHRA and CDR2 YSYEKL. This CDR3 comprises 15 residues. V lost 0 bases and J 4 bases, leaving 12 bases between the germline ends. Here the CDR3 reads CASSQEAWRGTEAFF. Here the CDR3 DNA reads TGCGCCAGCAGCCAAGAAGCCTGGCGGGGCACTGAAGCTTTCTTT.

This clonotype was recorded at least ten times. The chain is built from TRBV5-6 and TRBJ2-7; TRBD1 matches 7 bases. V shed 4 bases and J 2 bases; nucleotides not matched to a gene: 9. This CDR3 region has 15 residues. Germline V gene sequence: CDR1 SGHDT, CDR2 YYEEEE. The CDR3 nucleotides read TGTGCCAGCAGCCCCCGGGACAGAAGGACCTACGAGCAGTACTTC. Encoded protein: CASSPRDRRTYEQYF.

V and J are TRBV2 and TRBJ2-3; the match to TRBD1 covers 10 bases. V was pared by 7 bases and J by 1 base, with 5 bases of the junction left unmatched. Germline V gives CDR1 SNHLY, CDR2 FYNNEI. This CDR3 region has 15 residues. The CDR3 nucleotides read TGTGCCAGCAAAGACAGGGGGCCAGGCACAGATACGCAGTATTTT. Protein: CASKDRGPGTDTQYF.

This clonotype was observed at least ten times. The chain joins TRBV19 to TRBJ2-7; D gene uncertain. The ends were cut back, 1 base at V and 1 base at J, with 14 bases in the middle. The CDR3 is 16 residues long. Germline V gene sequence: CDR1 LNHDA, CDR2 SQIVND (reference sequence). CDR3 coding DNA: TGTGCCAGTAGTATAGGACCCCCAAGCGTTTCCTACGAGCAGTACTTC. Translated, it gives CASSIGPPSVSYEQYF.

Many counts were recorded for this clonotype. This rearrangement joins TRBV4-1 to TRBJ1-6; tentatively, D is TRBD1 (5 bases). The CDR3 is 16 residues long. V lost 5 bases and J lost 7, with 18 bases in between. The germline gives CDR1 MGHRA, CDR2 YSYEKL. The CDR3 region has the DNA TGCGCCAGCAGCACGTTCGCGACAGTAATGAATTCACCCCTCCACTTT. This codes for CASSTFATVMNSPLHF.

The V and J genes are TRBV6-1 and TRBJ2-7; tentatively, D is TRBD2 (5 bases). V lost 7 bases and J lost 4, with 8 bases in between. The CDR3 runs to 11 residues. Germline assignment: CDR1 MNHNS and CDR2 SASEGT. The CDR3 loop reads CASIGGYEQYF. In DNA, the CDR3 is TGTGCCAGCATAGGAGGTTACGAGCAGTACTTC.

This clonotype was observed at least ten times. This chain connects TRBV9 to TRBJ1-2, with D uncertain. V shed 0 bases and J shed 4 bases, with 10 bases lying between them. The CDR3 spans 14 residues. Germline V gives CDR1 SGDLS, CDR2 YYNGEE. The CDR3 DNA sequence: TGTGCCAGCAGCGTAGCTTTGGAGGCCTATGGCTACACCTTC. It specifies CASSVALEAYGYTF.

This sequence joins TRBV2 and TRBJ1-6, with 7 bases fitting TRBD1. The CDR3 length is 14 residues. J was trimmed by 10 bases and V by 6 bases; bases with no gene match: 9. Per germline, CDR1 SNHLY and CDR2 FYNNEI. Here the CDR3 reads CASSQGGPRSPLHF. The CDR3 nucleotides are TGTGCCAGCAGCCAGGGGGGGCCTAGATCACCCCTCCACTTT.

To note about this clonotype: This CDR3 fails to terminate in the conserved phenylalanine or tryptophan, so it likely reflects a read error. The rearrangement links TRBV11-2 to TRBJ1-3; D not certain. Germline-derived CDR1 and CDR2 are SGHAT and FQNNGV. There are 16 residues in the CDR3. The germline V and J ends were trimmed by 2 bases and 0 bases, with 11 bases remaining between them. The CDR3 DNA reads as TGTGCCAGCAGCTTATTACGCACCCACTCTGGAAACACCATATATCTT. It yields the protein CASSLLRTHSGNTIYL.

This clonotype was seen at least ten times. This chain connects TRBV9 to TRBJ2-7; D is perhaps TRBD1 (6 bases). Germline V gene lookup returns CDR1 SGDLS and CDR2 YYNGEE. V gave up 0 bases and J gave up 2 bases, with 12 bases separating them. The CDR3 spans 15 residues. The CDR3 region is CASSVGGTPTYEQYF. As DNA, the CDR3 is TGTGCCAGCAGCGTAGGTGGGACACCAACCTACGAGCAGTACTTC.

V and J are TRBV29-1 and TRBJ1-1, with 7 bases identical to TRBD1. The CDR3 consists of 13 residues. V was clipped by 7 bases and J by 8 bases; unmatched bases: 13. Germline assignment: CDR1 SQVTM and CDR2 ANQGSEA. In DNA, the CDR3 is TGCAGCGCTGTACCGACAGGGAGGCTAGAAGCTTTCTTT. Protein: CSAVPTGRLEAFF.

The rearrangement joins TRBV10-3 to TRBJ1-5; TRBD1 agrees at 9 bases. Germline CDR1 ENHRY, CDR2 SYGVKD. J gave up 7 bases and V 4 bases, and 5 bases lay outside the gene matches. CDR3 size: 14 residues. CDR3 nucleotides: TGTGCCATCAGTGCACAGGGGGCTCGGCAGCCCCAGCATTTT. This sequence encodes CAISAQGARQPQHF.

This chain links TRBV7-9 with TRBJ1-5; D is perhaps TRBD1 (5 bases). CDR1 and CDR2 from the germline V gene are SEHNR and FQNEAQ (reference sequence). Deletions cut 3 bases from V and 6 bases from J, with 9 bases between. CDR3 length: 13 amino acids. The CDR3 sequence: CASSFPGGQPQHF. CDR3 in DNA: TGTGCCAGCAGCTTTCCGGGGGGTCAGCCCCAGCATTTT.

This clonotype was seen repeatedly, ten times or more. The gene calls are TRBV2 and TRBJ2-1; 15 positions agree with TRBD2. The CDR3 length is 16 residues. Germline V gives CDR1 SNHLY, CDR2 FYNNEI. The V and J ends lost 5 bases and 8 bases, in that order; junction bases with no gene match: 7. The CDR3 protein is CASSPDGLAGGHEQFF. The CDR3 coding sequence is TGTGCCAGCAGTCCGGACGGACTAGCGGGGGGGCATGAGCAGTTCTTC.